The 19 T cell receptor beta chains given below trace back to one sample, sequenced in a study of beta chain features in type 1 diabetes. Sequencing targeted expressed TCRB transcripts, as all isolated RNA had been reverse transcribed. Data came from immunoSEQ multiplex PCR; TCRdb stores just in-frame clones and leaves some out. The data contain 90,000 to 110,000 clones, around 40% of them seen just once; the ten biggest clones take up roughly 0.07%. The sequencing sample was made of stem cell memory CD4+ T cells from blood. Receptor source: a woman aged 18-29 years in good health.

The chain recombines TRBV7-2 with TRBJ2-7; 7 bases are shared with TRBD2. The germline gives CDR1 SGHTA, CDR2 FQGNSA. The V and J ends lost 2 bases and 3 bases, in that order; junction bases with no gene match: 1. The CDR3 contains 13 residues. The CDR3, as DNA: TGTGCCAGCAGCTTAACTAGCGTCTACGAGCAGTACTTC. Residues: CASSLTSVYEQYF.

The rearrangement joins TRBV10-3 to TRBJ1-2; D might be TRBD1 (6 bases). The CDR3 sequence is 15 residues long. Trimming pared 3 bases from V and 2 bases from J, leaving 13 bases between. Germline values: CDR1 ENHRY, CDR2 SYGVKD. CDR3 nucleotide sequence: TGTGCCATCAGTGACCCTGGGGGGGCGAACTATGGCTACACCTTC. Its translation is CAISDPGGANYGYTF.

The V call is TRBV5-1, the J call TRBJ2-5; 7 nucleotides match TRBD1. CDR1 is SGHRS and CDR2 is YFSETQ in the germline V gene. This CDR3 region has 11 residues. With 5 bases clipped from V and 10 bases from J, the junction kept 5 bases outside the gene matches. The CDR3 DNA is TGCGCCAGCAGTCCTGGACAGGTCCAGTACTTC. Amino acids: CASSPGQVQYF. The full variable domain, in which reference TRBV5-1 and TRBJ2-5 provide the parts outside the CDR3, is KAGVTQTPRYLIKTRGQQVTLSCSPISGHRSVSWYQQTPGQGLQFLFEYFSETQRNKGNFPGRFSGRQFSNSRSEMNVSTLELGDSALYLCASSPGQVQYFGPGTRLLVL.

In this sample, this clone turned up a few times. The chain employs TRBV7-2 and TRBJ2-1, with a possible D match to TRBD2 (6 bases). The V end was cut by 1 base, the J end by 0 bases, with 7 bases between. Germline V lookup: CDR1 SGHTA, CDR2 FQGNSA. This CDR3 has 15 amino acids. The CDR3 here is CASSLDSGSYNEQFF. CDR3 nucleotides: TGTGCCAGCAGCTTAGATAGCGGCTCCTACAATGAGCAGTTCTTC. Supplemented by reference TRBV7-2 and TRBJ2-1, the full variable domain reads GAGVSQSPSNKVTEKGKDVELRCDPISGHTALYWYRQSLGQGLEFLIYFQGNSAPDKSGLPSDRFSAERTGGSVSTLTIQRTQQEDSAVYLCASSLDSGSYNEQFFGPGTRLTVL.

The chain combines TRBV5-1 with TRBJ2-3; no clear D. The CDR3 runs to 12 residues. Trimming took off 3 bases at V and 2 bases at J, with 4 bases between the two ends. Germline V CDR1 and CDR2: SGHRS, YFSETQ. This CDR3 is CASSSNTDTQYF. In DNA form, the CDR3 reads TGCGCCAGCAGCTCCAACACAGATACGCAGTATTTT.

The V gene is TRBV19, the J gene TRBJ1-5; 7 nucleotides agree with TRBD1. The CDR3 is 13 residues long. The trim removed 7 bases at V and 9 bases at J, leaving 9 bases unmatched. In germline, CDR1 is LNHDA, CDR2 SQIVND (reference sequence). The CDR3 protein is CASTGQVRLPQHF. Here the CDR3 DNA reads TGTGCCAGTACCGGACAGGTCCGCTTGCCCCAGCATTTT. Full variable domain (missing parts from reference TRBV19 and TRBJ1-5): DGGITQSPKYLFRKEGQNVTLSCEQNLNHDAMYWYRQDPGQGLRLIYYSQIVNDFQKGDIAEGYSVSREKKESFPLTVTSAQKNPTAFYLCASTGQVRLPQHFGDGTRLSIL.

CDR3 sequence: CASSPRAGEYNEQFF. For the CDR3, the DNA is TGTGCCAGCAGCCCTCGGGCGGGAGAGTACAATGAGCAGTTCTTC. The chain uses TRBV11-2 and TRBJ2-1, with 7 nucleotides matching TRBD2. The CDR3 has 15 amino acids. J was trimmed by 4 bases and V by 5 bases; bases with no gene match: 8. Germline V lookup: CDR1 SGHAT, CDR2 FQNNGV.

The V and J genes are TRBV7-2 and TRBJ2-1; perhaps TRBD1 as D (6 bases). V was pared by 6 bases and J by 7 bases, with 19 bases between. Germline V gene lookup returns CDR1 SGHTA and CDR2 FQGNSA. The CDR3 has 15 residues. The CDR3 DNA is TGTGCCAGCAGGGATGACAGGATACTGAGAAATGAGCAGTTCTTC. Residues: CASRDDRILRNEQFF.

Notes on this clone: Germline is not matched at one junction end, which may reflect a read error. Other DNA sequences within the sample encode an identical CDR3. V is TRBV5-1 and J is TRBJ2-6, with a tentative D call TRBD1 (5 bases). This CDR3 comprises 16 residues. In germline, CDR1 is SGHRS, CDR2 YFSETQ. The CDR3 protein is CASSVGHLSGANVLTF. CDR3 coding DNA: TGCGCCAGCAGCGTTGGACACCTCTCTGGAGCCAACGTCCTGACTTTC.

This clone turned up a few times. The chain combines TRBV9 with TRBJ2-7; 9 bases are a match to TRBD2. This CDR3 spans 14 amino acids. CDR1 and CDR2 from the germline V gene are SGDLS and YYNGEE. V dropped 0 bases and J dropped 7; count of bases not matched to a gene: 5. The CDR3 here is CASSVGLAAGEQYF. The CDR3 region has the DNA TGTGCCAGCAGCGTAGGACTAGCGGCTGGTGAGCAGTACTTC.

This chain joins TRBV6-6 and TRBJ2-7, with D possibly TRBD2 on 5 matching bases. From germline, CDR1 is MNHNY and CDR2 SVGAGI (reference sequence). The CDR3 runs to 15 residues. Trimming removed 8 bases at V and 5 bases at J, with 22 bases between. As DNA, the CDR3 is TGTGCCAGCGGTCTGGCTTCGGGGTTCAGAAACGAGCAGTACTTC. Amino acid sequence: CASGLASGFRNEQYF.

The V and J genes are TRBV5-1 and TRBJ2-1; 12 nucleotides agree with TRBD2. In germline, CDR1 is SGHRS, CDR2 YFSETQ. The CDR3 loop spans 16 amino acids. The V gene end was trimmed by 4 bases and the J gene end by 2 bases; junction bases not matched to a gene: 4. The CDR3 coding sequence is TGCGCCAGCAGCCGCACTAGCGGGGGGACCTACAATGAGCAGTTCTTC. It specifies CASSRTSGGTYNEQFF.

The rearrangement uses TRBV10-2 and TRBJ2-7; 7 positions agree with TRBD1. Germline-derived CDR1 and CDR2 are WSHSY and SAAADI. This CDR3 has 12 amino acids. The trim removed 6 bases at V and 3 bases at J, leaving 2 bases unmatched. This CDR3 is CASRGQLYEQYF. The CDR3 DNA sequence: TGCGCCAGCAGGGGACAGCTCTACGAGCAGTACTTC.

This clone was seen more than once but under ten times. This chain links TRBV29-1 with TRBJ2-1; TRBD1 aligns across 8 bases. There are 16 residues in the CDR3. Per germline, CDR1 SQVTM and CDR2 ANQGSEA. The ends lost 6 bases at V and 0 bases at J; junction bases unmatched: 10. The DNA for the CDR3 is TGCAGCGTCTCCGGGCCGGGACAGGTCTCCTACAATGAGCAGTTCTTC. Encoded protein: CSVSGPGQVSYNEQFF.

The chain has TRBV7-2 and TRBJ2-1; TRBD2 matches at 7 bases. Germline V gene sequence: CDR1 SGHTA, CDR2 FQGNSA. This CDR3 is built from 16 residues. The V gene end was trimmed by 1 base and the J gene end by 2 bases; junction bases not matched to a gene: 5. The CDR3 region has the DNA TGTGCCAGCAGCTTAGTCGGGGACTATACCTACAATGAGCAGTTCTTC. Residues: CASSLVGDYTYNEQFF.

This clone was seen a handful of times. The J gene is TRBJ1-2, the V gene TRBV6-5; 7 bases are shared with TRBD1. The CDR3 extends over 13 amino acids. V gave up 6 bases and J gave up 6 bases; unmatched junction bases: 7. Germline V gives CDR1 MNHEY, CDR2 SVGAGI. CDR3 residues: CASRRQGRNGYTF. The CDR3 nucleotides are TGTGCCAGCAGACGACAGGGAAGGAATGGCTACACCTTC.

V is TRBV4-3 and J is TRBJ2-3; 7 bases align to TRBD2. The germline CDR1 and CDR2 sequences are LGHNA and YSLEER. V gave up 0 bases and J gave up 1 base; unmatched junction bases: 10. The CDR3 is 18 amino acids. The CDR3 DNA sequence: TGCGCCAGCAGCCAAGAGAAGTTCCTAGCGGATGGCACAGATACGCAGTATTTT. It codes for CASSQEKFLADGTDTQYF.

This clone came up a few times. The V gene is TRBV30, the J gene TRBJ1-2, with 9 positions matching TRBD1. J was trimmed by 4 bases and V by 3 bases; bases with no gene match: 6. The CDR3 loop spans 14 amino acids. Germline V gene sequence: CDR1 GTSNPN, CDR2 SVGIG (reference sequence). DNA of the CDR3: TGTGCCTGGAGCACGACAGGGGGGAGCTATGGCTACACCTTC. Translation: CAWSTTGGSYGYTF.

Details on this clone: A much larger clone lies a single base off, so this may be a read error. Other DNA sequences in the same sample also yield this CDR3. The rearrangement joins TRBV7-2 to TRBJ2-7; D is ambiguous. The CDR3 totals 11 residues. Trimming removed 5 bases from V and 3 bases from J, with 5 bases in between. Germline CDR1 and CDR2: SGHTA and FQGNSA. The chain's CDR3 is CASSRYYEQYF. CDR3 nucleotide sequence: TGTGCCAGCAGCCGTTACTACGAGCAGTACTTC.